This is a list of T cell receptor beta chains from one sample in a study of Ad26.COV2.S vaccination and SARS-CoV-2 variants. TCRdb's table, derived via immunoSEQ multiplex PCR, lists solely in-frame clones and lacks some. Among over 250,000 clones listed, 70% to 90% were seen once. Sequencing was performed on peripheral blood, taken in a trial of Ad26.COV2.S vaccine versus placebo. These receptors all stem from a person aged 18-65 years who received the Ad26.COV2.S COVID-19 vaccine or a placebo. CDR3s include the opening cysteine and the closing phenylalanine or tryptophan. A D gene is named only where the DNA matches it firmly. Expanded clones get a size class; other rows say once, few or many, or leave the size out.

>TRBD1|TRBV5-1|TRBJ1-2|NA
CASSIAPGQGLGGYTF
TGCGCCAGCAGCATCGCCCCGGGACAGGGATTAGGTGGCTACACCTTC
>NA|TRBV30|TRBJ1-5|NA
CAWNAWENQPQHF
TGTGCCTGGAACGCATGGGAGAATCAGCCCCAGCATTTT
>NA|TRBV14|TRBJ2-7|NA
CASSQTRPYEQYF
TGTGCCAGCAGCCAAACCCGGCCCTACGAGCAGTACTTC
>TRBD1|TRBV4-1|TRBJ2-7|NA
CASSPGQGASYEQYF
TGCGCCAGCAGCCCTGGACAGGGGGCCTCCTACGAGCAGTACTTC
>NA|TRBV19|TRBJ1-1|NA
CASSIGGGTLEAFF
TGTGCCAGTAGTATAGGAGGGGGGACACTTGAAGCTTTCTTT
>NA|TRBV2|TRBJ1-3|NA
CASSDGLSGNTIYF
TGTGCCAGCAGTGACGGCCTCTCTGGAAACACCATATATTTT
>TRBD1|TRBV5-1|TRBJ2-7|NA
CASSDQGAYEQYF
TGCGCCAGCAGCGATCAGGGGGCCTACGAGCAGTACTTC
>TRBD2|TRBV3-1/TRBV3-2|TRBJ2-1|NA
CASSPTSGGGNEQFF
TGTGCCAGCAGTCCGACTAGCGGGGGGGGCAATGAGCAGTTCTTC
>NA|TRBV5-1|TRBJ2-2|NA
CASSYSGTGNTGELFF
TGCGCCAGCAGCTACTCCGGGACTGGGAACACCGGGGAGCTGTTTTTT
>NA|TRBV29-1|TRBJ1-1|NA
CSVEPSFEAFF
TGCAGCGTTGAACCAAGCTTTGAAGCTTTCTTT
>NA|TRBV30|TRBJ2-6|NA
CAWSVISGANVLTF
TGTGCCTGGAGTGTCATCTCTGGGGCCAACGTCCTGACTTTC
>TRBD1|TRBV7-9|TRBJ2-5|NA
CASSSGTGLRTQYF
TGTGCCAGCAGCTCGGGGACAGGCCTTAGGACCCAGTACTTC
>TRBD1|TRBV7-2|TRBJ1-2|NA
CASSPKGQIYGYTF
TGTGCCAGCAGCCCCAAGGGACAGATCTATGGCTACACCTTC
>TRBD2|TRBV4-3|TRBJ2-7|NA
CASSQMAPPAGANEQYF
TGCGCCAGCAGCCAAATGGCCCCCCCAGCGGGAGCAAACGAGCAGTACTTC
>TRBD1|TRBV5-8|TRBJ2-7|NA
CASKFTGTEPNEQYF
TGTGCCAGTAAGTTCACCGGGACAGAACCTAATGAGCAGTACTTC
>NA|TRBV12-5|TRBJ2-3|NA
CASGSGRADTQYF
TGTGCTAGTGGTTCGGGTCGGGCAGATACGCAGTATTTT
>NA|TRBV11-2|TRBJ1-1|NA
CASSLVRQGVRVEAFF
TGTGCCAGCAGCTTAGTACGCCAGGGCGTGAGAGTTGAAGCTTTCTTT
>TRBD1|TRBV6-6|TRBJ1-1|once
CASSYGQVQAFF
TGTGCCAGCAGTTACGGACAGGTACAAGCTTTCTTT
>NA|TRBV24-1|TRBJ2-3|NA
CATSPSEDLTDTQYF
TGTGCCACCAGTCCTAGTGAGGACCTCACAGATACGCAGTATTTT
>TRBD2|TRBV6-4|TRBJ2-1|once
CASSDSAGGPDEQFF
TGTGCCAGCAGTGACTCGGCGGGAGGGCCCGATGAGCAGTTCTTC
>NA|TRBV28|TRBJ2-5|NA
CASSLAGGVETQYF
TGTGCCAGCAGTTTAGCAGGAGGGGTGGAGACCCAGTACTTC
>NA|TRBV29-1|TRBJ2-3|NA
CSVEWASPEKTDTQYF
TGCAGCGTTGAATGGGCTAGCCCGGAGAAGACAGATACGCAGTATTTT
>NA|TRBV6-5|TRBJ1-3|NA
CASSYGQGGGNTIYF
TGTGCCAGCAGTTACGGCCAGGGTGGGGGAAACACCATATATTTT
>NA|TRBV7-9|TRBJ1-6|NA
CASSLVTAYSPLHF
TGTGCCAGCAGCTTGGTGACAGCATATTCACCCCTCCACTTT
>TRBD1|TRBV7-3|TRBJ1-3|NA
CASSLGQGSGTIYF
TGTGCCAGCAGCTTAGGACAGGGATCTGGCACCATATATTTT
>NA|TRBV6-2/TRBV6-3|TRBJ2-3|NA
CASSYLSPSTDTQYF
TGTGCCAGCAGTTACTTGTCCCCGAGCACAGATACGCAGTATTTT
>NA|TRBV6-5|TRBJ2-1|NA
CASSYGGMGAEQFF
TGTGCCAGCAGTTACGGGGGGATGGGGGCTGAGCAGTTCTTC
>NA|TRBV9|TRBJ2-1|NA
CASNRDSMNEQFF
TGTGCCAGCAACCGGGACTCTATGAATGAGCAGTTCTTC
>TRBD2|TRBV7-2|TRBJ2-7|NA
CASSLSGTNPYEQYF
TGTGCCAGCAGCTTATCCGGGACTAATCCTTACGAGCAGTACTTC
>NA|TRBV5-6|TRBJ2-4|NA
CASSLDRTLRNIQYF
TGTGCCAGCAGCTTGGACAGGACCCTTAGAAACATTCAGTACTTC
>NA|TRBV21-1|TRBJ1-5|NA
CASTPEGEFHQPQHF
TGTGCCAGCACCCCGGAAGGGGAGTTCCATCAGCCCCAGCATTTT
>NA|TRBV13|TRBJ1-2|NA
CASSPPGAGENGYTF
TGTGCCAGCAGCCCGCCGGGTGCGGGTGAGAATGGCTACACCTTC
>TRBD2|TRBV29-1|TRBJ2-2|few
CSSSGAGGPNGELFF
TGCAGCTCCTCCGGGGCGGGAGGGCCTAACGGGGAGCTGTTTTTT
>TRBD1|TRBV4-1|TRBJ1-6|NA
CASSQGTGYENSPLHF
TGCGCCAGCAGCCAAGGGACAGGGTACGAGAATTCACCCCTCCACTTT
>NA|TRBV19|TRBJ1-2|NA
CASRMGRLNYGYTF
TGTGCCAGTAGAATGGGCAGGCTAAACTATGGCTACACCTTC
>NA|TRBV5-1|TRBJ2-7|NA
CASSRGAIYEQYF
TGCGCCAGCAGCCGCGGGGCGATCTACGAGCAGTACTTC
>TRBD1|TRBV20-1|TRBJ2-3|NA
CSASNNRGGTDTQYF
TGCAGTGCTAGTAATAACAGGGGTGGCACAGATACGCAGTATTTT
>NA|TRBV5-1|TRBJ1-4|NA
CASSFLSTNEKLFF
TGCGCCAGCAGCTTTTTATCAACTAATGAAAAACTGTTTTTT
>NA|TRBV7-2|TRBJ1-2|NA
CASSLDNYGYTF
TGTGCCAGCAGCTTAGATAACTATGGCTACACCTTC
>NA|TRBV7-2|TRBJ1-2|NA
CASSLVRGDYGYTF
TGTGCCAGCAGCTTAGTCCGCGGGGACTATGGCTACACCTTC
>NA|TRBV30|TRBJ1-2|NA
CACPSEGLVYTF
TGTGCCTGCCCTTCGGAAGGTTTGGTCTACACCTTC
>TRBD1|TRBV12-3/TRBV12-4|TRBJ2-7|once
CASSPQGDEQYF
TGTGCCAGCAGTCCACAGGGGGACGAGCAGTACTTC
>NA|TRBV30|TRBJ2-5|once
CAWSVLGTQYF
TGTGCCTGGAGTGTACTTGGGACCCAGTACTTC
>TRBD2|TRBV4-3|TRBJ2-1|NA
CASSGRLAGAYNEQFF
TGCGCCAGCAGCGGTAGACTAGCGGGGGCGTACAATGAGCAGTTCTTC
>NA|TRBV14|TRBJ2-1|NA
CASSQDRRTKHNEQFF
TGTGCCAGCAGCCAAGATAGGCGGACAAAACACAATGAGCAGTTCTTC
>NA|TRBV3-1/TRBV3-2|TRBJ2-1|NA
CASSHGYNEQFF
TGTGCCAGCAGCCACGGTTACAATGAGCAGTTCTTC
>NA|TRBV6-1|TRBJ2-1|NA
CASSEARNNEQFF
TGTGCCAGCAGTGAAGCGCGGAACAATGAGCAGTTCTTC